This T cell receptor beta chain derives from a study of T cells in women clearing cervical HPV infection. The method was immunoSEQ multiplex PCR; TCRdb's version includes in-frame clones alone and lacks a portion of them. The table lists under 30,000 clones, with 5% to 8.5% in the top ten. The clonotype comes from a woman aged 18 to 75 with a cervical HPV16 infection that either progressed to CIN3+ or cleared (not recorded which). Sample: blood buffy coat.

The CDR3: CASSPWDTTTDTQYF. Partial CDR3 DNA: TGTGCCAGCAGCCCATGGGACACCACCACAGATACG. The chain has TRBV7-2 and TRBJ2-3; a possible D gene is TRBD1 (6 bases). The read falls 3 residues short of the CDR3 end, and the missing part is taken from the germline J gene. The CDR3 is made up of 15 amino acids. Germline values: CDR1 SGHTA, CDR2 FQGNSA. V gave up 5 bases and J gave up 2 bases, with 14 bases separating them.